The 19 T cell receptor beta chains listed next were all sequenced from one sample in a study of blood T cell repertoires in COVID-19 (dated by TCRdb to 2018 to 2020). Library generation was performed with the immunoSEQ multiplex PCR assay. Not all clones reach the TCRdb copy of this immuneACCESS table, which keeps in-frame sequences only. Checked studies attribute under half of the gap to unresolved V genes and leave the rest unexplained. The sample yields 150,000 to 200,000 clones; around 86% were counted once. 2.9% of the sample goes to the ten largest clones. Material: peripheral blood. The receptors here all came from a woman in her 30s with active or convalescent COVID-19.

The chain employs TRBV19 and TRBJ2-7; 7 nucleotides line up with TRBD1. CDR3 length: 14 amino acids. The trim removed 5 bases at V and 4 bases at J, leaving 8 bases unmatched. Germline CDR1 is LNHDA and CDR2 is SQIVND (reference sequence). For the CDR3, the DNA is TGTGCCAGTAGTGTAGGACAGGCAACGTACGAGCAGTACTTC. As protein: CASSVGQATYEQYF.

This chain uses TRBV2 with TRBJ2-7; D gene ambiguous. Germline V CDR1 and CDR2: SNHLY, FYNNEI. The CDR3 contains 14 residues. Trimming took 6 bases from V and 0 from J, leaving 12 bases between them. Here the CDR3 DNA reads TGTGCCAGCAGACCGGCTGAGGTCTCCTACGAGCAGTACTTC. Translation: CASRPAEVSYEQYF. The variable domain in full, with the rest retrieved from reference TRBV2 and TRBJ2-7, is EPEVTQTPSHQVTQMGQEVILRCVPISNHLYFYWYRQILGQKVEFLVSFYNNEISEKSEIFDDQFSVERPDGSNFTLKIRSTKLEDSAMYFCASRPAEVSYEQYFGPGTRLTVT.

The V call is TRBV9, the J call TRBJ2-2; the D gene is possibly TRBD1 (6 bases). Germline values: CDR1 SGDLS, CDR2 YYNGEE. The V gene lost 2 bases and the J gene lost 7 bases, with 12 bases spanning the gap. The CDR3 runs to 14 residues. CDR3 loop: CASSVAGVNGELFF. CDR3 nucleotides: TGTGCCAGCAGCGTCGCAGGGGTTAACGGGGAGCTGTTTTTT.

This chain connects TRBV7-9 to TRBJ1-3; 7 bases map to TRBD1. The junction had 8 bases not matched to a gene; V was cut back by 3 bases and J by 3 bases. This CDR3 region has 16 residues. The germline CDR1 and CDR2 sequences are SEHNR and FQNEAQ (reference sequence). CDR3 nucleotide sequence: TGTGCCAGCAGCTTGGCAACAGGGGATCGTGGAAACACCATATATTTT. It yields the protein CASSLATGDRGNTIYF.

This clone was recorded only once. The CDR3 protein is CASSLTSITIRGRYNEQFF. The CDR3 coding sequence is TGTGCCAGCAGTTTGACATCCATTACCATTCGCGGGAGGTACAATGAGCAGTTCTTC. V is TRBV28 and J is TRBJ2-1, with 8 bases fitting TRBD2. Per the germline V gene, CDR1 is MDHEN and CDR2 is SYDVKM. The V gene end was trimmed by 3 bases and the J gene end by 4 bases; junction bases not matched to a gene: 17. The CDR3 spans 19 residues.

The chain employs TRBV20-1 and TRBJ2-7; 7 bases match TRBD2. Germline CDR1 DFQATT, CDR2 SNEGSKA (reference sequence). The trim removed 5 bases at V and 3 bases at J, leaving 1 base unmatched. This CDR3 has 11 residues. This chain's CDR3 is CSAVAGYEQYF. CDR3 in DNA: TGCAGTGCTGTAGCGGGCTACGAGCAGTACTTC.

This sequence joins TRBV5-1 and TRBJ1-2; 7 bases map to TRBD1. V shed 3 bases, J shed 5 bases, and the junction held 10 bases outside the gene matches. The CDR3 runs to 15 residues. Per the germline V gene, CDR1 is SGHRS and CDR2 is YFSETQ. CDR3 in amino acids: CASSSRGQSSYGYTF. CDR3 sequence (DNA): TGCGCCAGCAGCTCTCGGGGACAGTCTTCATATGGCTACACCTTC.

The chain uses TRBV7-2 and TRBJ1-6; 8 nucleotides agree with TRBD1. J was trimmed by 10 bases and V by 5 bases; bases with no gene match: 16. Germline V gene sequence: CDR1 SGHTA, CDR2 FQGNSA. The CDR3 is made up of 17 amino acids. The CDR3 DNA follows: TGTGCCAGCAGCCCCGTTCAGGGGGCCGGAGTAGTATCACCCCTCCACTTT. Translated: CASSPVQGAGVVSPLHF. The full variable domain, rest sourced from reference TRBV7-2 and TRBJ1-6, is GAGVSQSPSNKVTEKGKDVELRCDPISGHTALYWYRQSLGQGLEFLIYFQGNSAPDKSGLPSDRFSAERTGGSVSTLTIQRTQQEDSAVYLCASSPVQGAGVVSPLHFGNGTRLTVT.

This chain connects TRBV18 to TRBJ1-2; TRBD1 aligns across 7 bases. The CDR3 has 17 amino acids. V gave up 3 bases and J gave up 2 bases; unmatched junction bases: 12. Germline values: CDR1 KGHSH, CDR2 LQKENI. The CDR3 region is CASSPSQGTYANYGYTF. CDR3 in DNA: TGTGCCAGCTCACCTTCACAGGGGACCTACGCCAACTATGGCTACACCTTC.

V and J are TRBV19 and TRBJ2-5; 7 nucleotides align to TRBD1. The CDR3 consists of 15 residues. Germline-derived CDR1 and CDR2 are LNHDA and SQIVND (reference sequence). Losses at the gene ends were 5 bases for V and 4 bases for J; bases not matched to a gene: 10. Written as DNA, the CDR3 is TGTGCCAGTAGTCCCTGGACAGGAAATGGAGAGACCCAGTACTTC. Translating it yields CASSPWTGNGETQYF.

CDR3 amino acids: CASSWTSGRALGSTDTQYF. DNA for the CDR3: TGTGCCAGTAGTTGGACTAGCGGGAGGGCCCTCGGGAGCACAGATACGCAGTATTTT. The chain employs TRBV19 and TRBJ2-3; 15 bases are shared with TRBD2. J lost 0 bases, V lost 5 bases, and 9 bases had no gene match. The germline CDR1 and CDR2 sequences are LNHDA and SQIVND (reference sequence). The CDR3 spans 19 residues. The full variable domain, its missing parts supplied by reference TRBV19 and TRBJ2-3, is DGGITQSPKYLFRKEGQNVTLSCEQNLNHDAMYWYRQDPGQGLRLIYYSQIVNDFQKGDIAEGYSVSREKKESFPLTVTSAQKNPTAFYLCASSWTSGRALGSTDTQYFGPGTRLTVL.

This clone was picked up one time. The chain employs TRBV19 and TRBJ2-7, with 8 bases that match TRBD1. The CDR3 length is 14 residues. The V segment lost 5 bases and the J segment 2 bases; nucleotides outside the gene matches: 5. Germline CDR1 reads LNHDA; CDR2 reads SQIVND (reference sequence). CDR3 in amino acids: CASSWGTGPYEQYF. CDR3 DNA sequence: TGTGCCAGTAGTTGGGGGACAGGACCCTACGAGCAGTACTTC.

The chain joins TRBV10-1 to TRBJ2-3; TRBD2 aligns across 8 bases. This CDR3 comprises 17 residues. The germline V gene has CDR1 WNHNN and CDR2 SYGVQD (reference sequence). The V and J ends lost 3 bases and 2 bases, in that order; junction bases with no gene match: 10. In nucleotides, the CDR3 is TGCGCCAGCAGTGAACCCAGACTAGCGCGATCCACAGATACGCAGTATTTT. Its translation is CASSEPRLARSTDTQYF.

J is TRBJ2-5 and V is TRBV4-1; 7 nucleotides match TRBD2. V shed 5 bases and J 1 base; nucleotides not matched to a gene: 7. In germline, CDR1 is MGHRA, CDR2 YSYEKL. The CDR3 is made up of 15 amino acids. CDR3 coding DNA: TGCGCCAGCAGCGGGTCTAGCGGACCCCAAGAGACCCAGTACTTC. Translating it yields CASSGSSGPQETQYF.

In its sample, this clone was seen a few times. V and J are TRBV29-1 and TRBJ1-2; 7 bases line up with TRBD1. CDR1 and CDR2 (germline): SQVTM, ANQGSEA. This CDR3 region has 17 residues. Trimming took 3 bases from V and 0 from J; bases not matched to a gene: 13. CDR3 in DNA: TGCAGCGTTGATTCTCCCGGGACAGCGGTACCTAACTATGGCTACACCTTC. As protein: CSVDSPGTAVPNYGYTF. Full variable domain (remainder filled in from reference TRBV29-1 and TRBJ1-2): SAVISQKPSRDICQRGTSLTIQCQVDSQVTMMFWYRQQPGQSLTLIATANQGSEATYESGFVIDKFPISRPNLTFSTLTVSNMSPEDSSIYLCSVDSPGTAVPNYGYTFGSGTRLTVV.

J is TRBJ2-3 and V is TRBV7-9, with 10 bases identical to TRBD1. The CDR3 contains 15 residues. Trimming took 5 bases from V and 5 from J; bases not matched to a gene: 7. From germline, CDR1 is SEHNR and CDR2 FQNEAQ (reference sequence). As DNA, the CDR3 is TGTGCCAGCAGCCGGCGGGGACAGGGGATAGATACGCAGTATTTT. It codes for CASSRRGQGIDTQYF.

The gene calls are TRBV7-9 and TRBJ1-1; D remains unclear. The CDR3 runs to 13 residues. The germline V gene encodes CDR1 SEHNR and CDR2 FQNEAQ (reference sequence). Trimming took off 6 bases at V and 0 bases at J, with 8 bases between the two ends. CDR3 residues: CASRTSMNTEAFF. The CDR3 bases are TGTGCCAGCAGAACAAGTATGAACACTGAAGCTTTCTTT. The full variable domain, with the rest looked up from reference TRBV7-9 and TRBJ1-1, is DTGVSQNPRHKITKRGQNVTFRCDPISEHNRLYWYRQTLGQGPEFLTYFQNEAQLEKSRLLSDRFSAERPKGSFSTLEIQRTEQGDSAMYLCASRTSMNTEAFFGQGTRLTVV.

The chain uses TRBV2 and TRBJ1-4; D perhaps matches TRBD1 (6 bases). The germline V and J ends were trimmed by 10 bases and 3 bases, with 18 bases remaining between them. The CDR3 length is 15 residues. The germline gives CDR1 SNHLY, CDR2 FYNNEI. CDR3 DNA sequence: TGTGCCACCAAAACCTCCTCAGGGGCTAATGAAAAACTGTTTTTT. This gives the protein CATKTSSGANEKLFF.

This clone was seen once. This sequence joins TRBV18 and TRBJ1-5; TRBD1 aligns across 7 bases. CDR3 length: 15 amino acids. Germline loops: CDR1 KGHSH, CDR2 LQKENI. Unmatched junction bases numbered 5, after V lost 1 base and J lost 5 bases. The CDR3, as DNA: TGTGCCAGCTCACCACAAGGGGGCGCCGATCAGCCCCAGCATTTT. Protein: CASSPQGGADQPQHF.